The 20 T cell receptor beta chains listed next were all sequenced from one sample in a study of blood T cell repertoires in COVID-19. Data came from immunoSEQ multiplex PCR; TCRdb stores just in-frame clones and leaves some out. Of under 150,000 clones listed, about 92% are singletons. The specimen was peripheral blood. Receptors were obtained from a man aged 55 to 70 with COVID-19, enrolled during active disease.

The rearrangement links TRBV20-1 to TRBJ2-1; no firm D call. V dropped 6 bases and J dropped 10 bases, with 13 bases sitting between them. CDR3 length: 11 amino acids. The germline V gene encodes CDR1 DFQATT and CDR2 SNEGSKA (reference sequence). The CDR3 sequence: CSAVRLREQFF. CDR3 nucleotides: TGCAGTGCGGTGAGGCTACGGGAGCAGTTCTTC.

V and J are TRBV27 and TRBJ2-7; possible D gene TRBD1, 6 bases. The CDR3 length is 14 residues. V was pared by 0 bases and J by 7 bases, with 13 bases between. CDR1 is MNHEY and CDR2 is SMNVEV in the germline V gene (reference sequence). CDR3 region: CASSLSPGQLEQYF. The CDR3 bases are TGTGCCAGCAGTTTATCCCCAGGACAGTTGGAGCAGTACTTC.

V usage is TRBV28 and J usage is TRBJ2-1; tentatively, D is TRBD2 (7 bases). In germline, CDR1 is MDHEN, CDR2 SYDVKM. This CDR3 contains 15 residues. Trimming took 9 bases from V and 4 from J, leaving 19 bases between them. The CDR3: CASSKGGGNYNEQFF. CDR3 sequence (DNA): TGTGCCAGTTCGAAGGGGGGAGGGAATTACAATGAGCAGTTCTTC.

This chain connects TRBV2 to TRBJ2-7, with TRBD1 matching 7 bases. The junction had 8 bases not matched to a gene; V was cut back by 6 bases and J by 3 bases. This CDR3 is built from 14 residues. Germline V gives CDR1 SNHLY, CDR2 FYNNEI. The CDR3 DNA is TGTGCCAGCAGGGTGGACAGGATATACTACGAGCAGTACTTC. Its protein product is CASRVDRIYYEQYF.

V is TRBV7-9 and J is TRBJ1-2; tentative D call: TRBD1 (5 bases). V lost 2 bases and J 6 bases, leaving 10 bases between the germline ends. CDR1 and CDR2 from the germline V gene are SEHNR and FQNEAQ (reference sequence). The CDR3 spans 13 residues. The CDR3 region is CASSLRGSDGYTF. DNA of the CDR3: TGTGCCAGCAGCTTAAGGGGAAGCGATGGCTACACCTTC. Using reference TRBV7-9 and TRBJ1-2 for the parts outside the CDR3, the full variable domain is DTGVSQNPRHKITKRGQNVTFRCDPISEHNRLYWYRQTLGQGPEFLTYFQNEAQLEKSRLLSDRFSAERPKGSFSTLEIQRTEQGDSAMYLCASSLRGSDGYTFGSGTRLTVV.

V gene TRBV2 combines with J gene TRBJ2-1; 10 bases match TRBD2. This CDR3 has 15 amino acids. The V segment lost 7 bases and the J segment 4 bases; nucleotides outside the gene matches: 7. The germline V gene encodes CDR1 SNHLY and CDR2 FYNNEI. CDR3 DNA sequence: TGTGCCAGCATAGGGGGGACTAGCGAATACAATGAGCAGTTCTTC. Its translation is CASIGGTSEYNEQFF.

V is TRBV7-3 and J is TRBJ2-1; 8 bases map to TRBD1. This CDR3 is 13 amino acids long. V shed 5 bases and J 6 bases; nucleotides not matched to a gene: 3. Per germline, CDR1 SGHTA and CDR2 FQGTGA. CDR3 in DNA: TGTGCCAGCAGCACCGACAGGGGCAATGAGCAGTTCTTC. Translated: CASSTDRGNEQFF.

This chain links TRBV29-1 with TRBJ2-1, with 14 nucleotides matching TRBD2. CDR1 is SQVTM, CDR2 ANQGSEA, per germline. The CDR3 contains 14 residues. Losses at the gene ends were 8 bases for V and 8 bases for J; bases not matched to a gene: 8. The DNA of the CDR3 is TGCAGCTCCCGGGGACTAGCGGGAGTCGATGAGCAGTTCTTC. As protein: CSSRGLAGVDEQFF.

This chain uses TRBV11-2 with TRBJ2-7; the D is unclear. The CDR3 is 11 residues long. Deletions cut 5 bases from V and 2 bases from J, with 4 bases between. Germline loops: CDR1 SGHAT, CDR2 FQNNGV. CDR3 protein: CASSPAYEQYF. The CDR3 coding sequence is TGTGCCAGCAGCCCGGCCTACGAGCAGTACTTC.

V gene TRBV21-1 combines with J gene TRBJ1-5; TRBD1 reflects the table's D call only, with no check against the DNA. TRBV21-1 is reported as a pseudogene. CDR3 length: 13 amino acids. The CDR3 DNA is TGTGCCAGTACCTCAGGCAGGGTTCAGCCCCAGCATTTT. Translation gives CASTSGRVQPQHF.

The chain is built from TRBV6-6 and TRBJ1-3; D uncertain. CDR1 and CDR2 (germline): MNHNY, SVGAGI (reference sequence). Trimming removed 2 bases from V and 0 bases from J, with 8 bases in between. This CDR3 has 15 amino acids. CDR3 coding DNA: TGTGCCAGCAGTTACGGTGGCAGCTCTGGAAACACCATATATTTT. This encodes CASSYGGSSGNTIYF.

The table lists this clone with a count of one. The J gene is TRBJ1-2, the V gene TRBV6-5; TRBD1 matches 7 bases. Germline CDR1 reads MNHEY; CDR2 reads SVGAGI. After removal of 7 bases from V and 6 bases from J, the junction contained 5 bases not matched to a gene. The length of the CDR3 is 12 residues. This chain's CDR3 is CASTQTGNGYTF. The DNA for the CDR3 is TGTGCCAGCACCCAGACAGGGAATGGCTACACCTTC.

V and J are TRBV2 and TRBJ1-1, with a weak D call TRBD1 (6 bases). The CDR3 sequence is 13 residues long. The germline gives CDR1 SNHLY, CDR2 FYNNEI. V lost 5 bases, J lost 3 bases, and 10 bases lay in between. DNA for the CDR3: TGTGCCAGCAGTTACCACAGGGACACTGAAGCTTTCTTT. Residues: CASSYHRDTEAFF.

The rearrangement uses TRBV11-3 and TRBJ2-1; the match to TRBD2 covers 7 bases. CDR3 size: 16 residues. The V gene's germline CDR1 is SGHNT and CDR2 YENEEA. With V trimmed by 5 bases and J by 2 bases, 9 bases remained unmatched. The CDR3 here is CASSPLSGTPYNEQFF. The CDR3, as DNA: TGTGCCAGCAGCCCATTAAGCGGGACCCCCTACAATGAGCAGTTCTTC.

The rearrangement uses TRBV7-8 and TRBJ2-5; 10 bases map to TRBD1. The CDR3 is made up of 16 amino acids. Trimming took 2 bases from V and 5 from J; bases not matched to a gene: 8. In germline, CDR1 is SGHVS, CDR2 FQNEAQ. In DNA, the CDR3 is TGTGCCAGCAGCTTAAGCCGTGGGACAGGGGCTGAGACCCAGTACTTC. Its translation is CASSLSRGTGAETQYF.

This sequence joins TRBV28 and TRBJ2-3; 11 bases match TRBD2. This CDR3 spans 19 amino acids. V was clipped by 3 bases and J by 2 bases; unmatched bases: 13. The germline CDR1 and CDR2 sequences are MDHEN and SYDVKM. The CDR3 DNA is TGTGCCAGCAGTTTCCCCCGGAAGACTAGCGGGGACCTCACAGATACGCAGTATTTT. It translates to CASSFPRKTSGDLTDTQYF.

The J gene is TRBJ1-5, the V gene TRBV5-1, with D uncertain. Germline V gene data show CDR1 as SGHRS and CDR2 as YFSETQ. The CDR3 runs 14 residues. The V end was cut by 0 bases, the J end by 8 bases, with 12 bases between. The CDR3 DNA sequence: TGCGCCAGCAGCTTGGCGGCAGGCTTAGAGCCCCAGCATTTT. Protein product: CASSLAAGLEPQHF.

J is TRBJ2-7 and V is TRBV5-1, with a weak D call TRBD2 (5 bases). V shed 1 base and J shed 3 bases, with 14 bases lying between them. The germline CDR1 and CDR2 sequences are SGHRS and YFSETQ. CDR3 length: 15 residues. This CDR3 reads CASSLSRGSLYEQYF. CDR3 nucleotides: TGCGCCAGCAGCTTGTCCCGGGGATCCCTCTACGAGCAGTACTTC.

CDR3 loop: CASKVSLERADTQYF. The CDR3 DNA is TGTGCCAGCAAGGTCTCACTAGAACGAGCAGATACGCAGTATTTT. The rearrangement joins TRBV19 to TRBJ2-3; TRBD2 might be the D (5 bases). Germline V gene lookup returns CDR1 LNHDA and CDR2 SQIVND (reference sequence). V lost 9 bases and J 4 bases, leaving 20 bases between the germline ends. CDR3 size: 15 residues.

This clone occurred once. CDR3 sequence (DNA): TGTGCCAGTCAGGACAGGTCCTCGAGGGATACGCAGTATTTT. This gives the protein CASQDRSSRDTQYF. The chain has TRBV19 and TRBJ2-3, with 7 bases identical to TRBD1. With V trimmed by 8 bases and J by 6 bases, 11 bases remained unmatched. Germline-derived CDR1 and CDR2 are LNHDA and SQIVND (reference sequence). This CDR3 has 14 residues.